The text below deals with one T cell receptor (beta chain). The method was immunoSEQ multiplex PCR; TCRdb's version includes in-frame clones alone and lacks a portion of them. The profile covers about 83,000 clones, with approximately 90% appearing a single time and approximately 8.6% taken by the ten largest. This sample is part of a study of OX40 agonist ivuxolimab in advanced cancers. The CDR3 spans 14 residues. Germline V gene lookup returns CDR1 PRHDT and CDR2 FYEKMQ (reference sequence). V lost 2 bases and J lost 4, with 12 bases in between. The origin of this receptor is an adult with an advanced solid tumor such as melanoma, head and neck, liver or kidney cancer. Sample: CD4+ or CD8+ T cells sorted from blood, taken in a trial of the OX40 agonist ivuxolimab. The rearrangement uses TRBV13 and TRBJ2-7, with D tentatively TRBD1 (6 bases). CDR3 sequence: CASSLNSGTYEQYF. The DNA of the CDR3 is TGTGCCAGCAGCTTAAATTCGGGGACATACGAGCAGTACTTC. Based on the CDR3 plus reference TRBV13 and TRBJ2-7, the full variable domain is AAGVIQSPRHLIKEKRETATLKCYPIPRHDTVYWYQQGPGQDPQFLISFYEKMQSDKGSIPDRFSAQQFSDYHSELNMSSLELGDSALYFCASSLNSGTYEQYFGPGTRLTVT.